The present entry profiles one TCR beta chain with its context. This clonotype came up a few times. The clone's antigen remains unknown. Per-nucleotide qualities are absent, and no much larger clonotype sits a single base away. This sample was included in a study of blood T cells in healthy people across ages (dated by TCRdb to between 2014 and 2016). Describing the broader study: Template switching captured roughly one uniquely barcoded TCR beta cDNA molecule per two T cells in model experiments. Age-related changes in TCR beta repertoire diversity were measured in the study by deep sequencing normalized with unique cDNA molecular identifiers. Two additional independent replicas of 1 million unique cDNA reads from the same blood draw were analyzed for two donors (one aged 18 to 30 and one aged 80 or older). Donors were grouped into four age groups: young (average 16 years), middle-aged (around 39), aged (about 60) and long-lived (around 80). General study outcomes and caveats: Total diversity estimates from one million sequenced T cells were considered lower bounds and underestimates. Bulk unsorted PBMC profiling prevented conclusive comparison of naive and antigen-experienced compartments. Because the CMV infection status of the donors was unknown, age-related changes in expanded clonotypes may potentially have been confounded. Compared with the aged group, more naive CD4+ T cells, fewer expanded clones and increased TCR diversity were shown by the long-lived group, suggesting age selection. As age increased, observed TCR beta diversity per million T cells dropped in a roughly linear way, and a significant reduction was already evident by age about 36. Observed TCR beta diversity correlated strongly with the percentage of naive T cells measured by flow cytometry.

The donors were a few dozen Caucasian individuals from Russia, aged about 6 to 100 years, who were systemically healthy. Each donor gave about 9.7 milliliters of peripheral blood, drawn into EDTA-treated Vacutainer tubes. Ficoll-Paque density-gradient centrifugation was used to isolate PBMCs, with at least 6 million obtained per sample. Trizol reagent was used to extract total RNA from PBMCs, with at least 6 micrograms per sample. The percentages of naive CD45RAhigh/CD27high T cells were determined by flow cytometry on a PBMC aliquot from every donor. The V and J ends are trimmed by 0 bases and 0 bases, leaving 12 bases between them. CDR1 and CDR2, looked up from the germline V gene, are SGHRS and YFSETQ. From the cysteine up to the phenylalanine, the CDR3 has a length of 16 residues. Left in the record is the CDR3 DNA by itself, 48 bases read in frame from the first base. Receptor amplification or capture employed 5' RACE. Sequencing relied on an Illumina HiSeq 2500. A second about 7 to 11 cycle PCR used a sample-barcoded 5' primer and a J-beta primer mix. A unique molecular identifier was introduced onto each TCR beta cDNA molecule by a template-switch 5' adaptor carrying 12 random nucleotides. Each sample yielded at least 3 million CDR3-containing paired-end reads. The Mint cDNA synthesis kit, primed by a TRBC-specific oligonucleotide, was used to synthesize first-strand cDNA from all RNA. Following uracil-DNA glycosylase treatment, all cDNA underwent a first 18-cycle PCR with the universal primers M1SS and BC2_uni_R. The paper's data handling went like this. For normalization, 1 million high-quality reads were randomly selected from each sample, with every read carrying a distinct molecular identifier. Reads sharing molecular identifiers were discarded rather than binned into consensus sequences. MiTCR, with a Q25 quality threshold and the strictest error-elimination algorithm, was used for CDR3 identification, clonotype clustering and error correction. A nonparametric unseen species model with Euler transformation was used to estimate lower-bound total TCR beta diversity. TCRdb reanalyzed the raw reads on its own, using fastp at Q25 for trimming and MiXCR for clone calling, and kept in-frame beta chains. Each record represents a unique CDR3 protein, reported with the most common genes and DNA among its rows. TCRdb's processing, not the authors' own work, is the source of the V and J calls. Here the sample has 800,000 to 950,000 distinct CDR3 sequences; 25% to 30% occur a single time. The top ten clonotypes cover roughly 10% of the sample.

These data are also associated with another study on T cells of mothers and their children. As described in the second report: Donors were nine systemically healthy Caucasian individuals: three mothers and their six children. cDNA synthesis consumed the entire amount of extracted RNA, loaded at 1.5 ug RNA in each 15 ul reaction. In the second PCR, the M1S primer introduced both the sample barcodes and 2-4 random nucleotides. Over 8 million TCR beta CDR3 reads were obtained for each mother, and millions of reads were obtained for each child. In both related and unrelated pairs, thymic selection shapes the output of TCR recombination in a similar way, with inherited differences having only a minor effect. Normalized repertoire overlap was always found to be slightly, but never significantly, higher in related mother-child pairs than in unrelated mother-child pairs. No persistent microchimeric T cell clones were found, with a detection sensitivity of approximately 95 clones per million clonotypes. Deep NGS was used in the study to compare the TCR beta repertoires of mothers and children and to look for features that separate related mother-child pairs from unrelated individuals. Mothers averaged roughly 40 +/- 4 years of age and children averaged around 10 +/- 4 years. After adapters were ligated using NEBNext reagents, the libraries underwent 100+100 nt paired-end sequencing on an Illumina HiSeq 2000. Mother and child libraries were prepared a month apart and sequenced in separate runs to prevent cross-contamination. For each donor, somewhere between roughly 450,000 and 2,100,000 distinct TCR beta clonotypes were identified. Naive TCR beta clonotypes were estimated from low-frequency clonotypes matched to each donor's FACS-determined naive share, without sorting.

Sequenced sample: blood. This TCR was recovered from a woman aged 40 to 55 in good health. Recombination joined TRBV5-1 with TRBJ1-2; the D region possibly corresponds to TRBD1 (6 bases align). The nucleotide sequence reads TGCGCCAGCAGCTTGGCCCCGGACAGTCCTAACTATGGCTACACCTTC. Its product reads: CASSLAPDSPNYGYTF.